A selection of T cell receptor beta chains follows, all from one sample in a study of cytomegalovirus exposure and HLA in healthy donors. Measured with immunoSEQ multiplex PCR; TCRdb has only the in-frame clones, and not every one. The sample has over 150,000 clones, around 84% seen once. The sequenced material came from PBMCs. The receptors stem from a human donor in good health. Each CDR3 is given without its conserved first and last residue.

v_gene	j_gene	CDR3aa
TRBV27	TRBJ2-5	ASSSQGETQY
TRBV2	TRBJ1-1	ASMGGYLNSNVRFEAF
TRBV27	TRBJ2-3	ASSRRGAATDTQY
TRBV5-4	TRBJ1-1	ASSPVLGDTEAF
TRBV6-1	TRBJ1-2	ASSEYGRDDGYT
TRBV4-1	TRBJ2-1	ASSQGRNRNNEQF
TRBV6-1	TRBJ2-6	ASSVDRRSSGANVLT
TRBV18	TRBJ2-2	ASSPQGTGELF
TRBV7-3	TRBJ2-1	ASSANPGQYLGDEQF
TRBV9	TRBJ1-1	ASTGGGEAF
TRBV4-3	TRBJ1-4	ASSPFEEPNEKLF
TRBV11-1	TRBJ2-3	ASSSRVRTDTQY
TRBV7-9	TRBJ2-7	ASSLKGATHEQY
TRBV7-9	TRBJ2-2	ASSPGLANTGELF
TRBV2	TRBJ2-7	ASSGDKNYEQY
TRBV4-2	TRBJ2-7	ASSQVGGGNYEQY
TRBV6-6	TRBJ1-1	ASSNQAEAF
TRBV7-5	TRBJ1-2	ARSLDSQGDNYGYT
TRBV5-1	TRBJ2-2	ASSLAGDGELF
TRBV29-1	TRBJ2-3	SALGGTQY
TRBV21-1	TRBJ2-5	ASRRLAGCQETQY
TRBV6-1	TRBJ2-7	ASRVWDSSYEQY
TRBV2	TRBJ2-5	ASSGDRQGTLQETQY
TRBV19	TRBJ2-1	ASMIQGALEQF
TRBV28	TRBJ1-5	ASNSNSNQPQH
TRBV6-4	TRBJ2-3	ASSPVRNTDTQY
TRBV19	TRBJ2-7	ASSTRQGANYEQY
TRBV7-9	TRBJ1-4	ASSFRQENEKLF
TRBV18	TRBJ2-6	ASSRGQGNSGANVLT
TRBV30	TRBJ2-3	AWSGGLAVRDTQY
TRBV5-1	TRBJ2-3	ASSSRVETDTQY
TRBV7-9	TRBJ2-2	ASSLVSTGELF
TRBV18	TRBJ2-2	ASSPSTGELF
TRBV28	TRBJ1-3	ASTTQGAAGNTIY
TRBV27	TRBJ2-1	ASSLGPGTSRYNEQF
TRBV13	TRBJ1-1	ASSSQQGVDTEAF
TRBV7-8	TRBJ1-5	ASSPRPVLGAQH
TRBV10-3	TRBJ2-7	ATSERGTGVAYEQY
TRBV6-5	TRBJ2-7	ASSARTGPYEQY
TRBV30	TRBJ2-7	AWSRGLEYEQY
TRBV5-5	TRBJ2-2	ASSPVGLAGELF
TRBV7-6	TRBJ1-5	ASSPRTGEGQPQH
TRBV29-1	TRBJ2-7	SAETSGLPYEQY
TRBV7-9	TRBJ1-2	ASRPGQGHYGYT
TRBV4-1	TRBJ2-7	ASRKAGGINEQY
TRBV7-2	TRBJ1-6	ASSLDSFINSPLH
TRBV28	TRBJ2-7	ASSPSTSGSNEQY
TRBV7-6	TRBJ2-2	ASSLGQTSGELF
TRBV2	TRBJ2-1	ASNLAGDSGEQF
TRBV29-1	TRBJ2-7	SVRSSYEQY
TRBV14	TRBJ2-7	ASSQGHPYWSGRRDEQY
TRBV25-1	TRBJ1-1	ASVRTGAEAF
TRBV7-9	TRBJ1-2	ASSLGGGANYGYT
TRBV29-1	TRBJ2-7	SVGTGVTYEQY
TRBV9	TRBJ1-3	ASSLMTGLSGNTIY
TRBV7-3	TRBJ2-2	ASTPRVAAGELF
TRBV2	TRBJ2-5	ASLRFAETQY